Listed below are T cell receptor beta chains from one sample, sequenced in a study of T cells in Graves' hyperthyroidism and ophthalmopathy. One entry per CDR3 protein results from TCRdb running MiXCR on the multiplex PCR reads. The sample has hundreds of thousands of distinct CDR3 sequences, roughly 46% seen once. Input material: peripheral blood or thyroid tissue (not recorded which). Receptor source: a woman between 18 and 29 years old with Graves' hyperthyroidism. Each CDR3 is given with its conserved first and last residue. D genes are given only for firm matches. Clone size is given for some rows only: seen once, a few or many times, or a class if the clone is expanded.

>-|TRBJ2-3|TRBV29-1|-
CSVASSTDTQYF
TGCAGCGTCGCGTCTAGCACAGATACGCAGTATTTT
>-|TRBJ1-3|TRBV7-9|few
CASSLGRTRSGNTIYF
TGTGCCAGCAGCTTAGGACGGACCCGCTCTGGAAACACCATATATTTT
>-|TRBJ1-5|TRBV2|-
CASSWDNSNQPQHF
TGTGCCAGCAGCTGGGACAATAGCAATCAGCCCCAGCATTTT
>-|TRBJ1-2|TRBV12-5|-
CASGLYLGNYGYTF
TGTGCTAGTGGTTTGTACTTGGGCAACTATGGCTACACCTTC
>-|TRBJ1-1|TRBV19|once
CASSIGTAHTEAFF
TGTGCCAGTAGTATAGGGACAGCTCACACTGAAGCTTTCTTT
>TRBD1|TRBJ1-2|TRBV10-3|-
CAISQDGTGYGYTF
TGTGCCATCAGCCAAGACGGGACAGGCTATGGCTACACCTTC
>TRBD2|TRBJ2-1|TRBV11-1|-
CASSSWTSGSSYNEQFF
TGTGCCAGCAGCTCGTGGACTAGCGGGTCGTCCTACAATGAGCAGTTCTTC
>TRBD1|TRBJ1-5|TRBV10-3|-
CAAAGTGYNQPQHF
TGTGCCGCTGCCGGGACAGGTTACAATCAGCCCCAGCATTTT
>-|TRBJ1-1|TRBV5-5|-
CASSSDAWTEAFF
TGTGCCAGCAGTTCGGACGCGTGGACTGAAGCTTTCTTT
>-|TRBJ1-4|TRBV29-1|-
CSVVVQGSEKLFF
TGCAGCGTAGTTGTACAGGGATCTGAAAAACTGTTTTTT
>-|TRBJ2-7|TRBV20-1|-
CSATQQDVEQYF
TGCAGTGCTACCCAACAGGACGTCGAGCAGTACTTC
>-|TRBJ1-1|TRBV10-3|few
CAISEGRVAFF
TGTGCCATCAGTGAGGGCAGGGTGGCTTTCTTT
>-|TRBJ2-2|TRBV29-1|-
CSVEDYTGELFF
TGCAGCGTTGAAGACTACACCGGGGAGCTGTTTTTT
>TRBD2|TRBJ2-7|TRBV29-1|few
CSVGTSGGILPYEQYF
TGCAGCGTCGGGACTAGCGGGGGTATCCTCCCCTACGAGCAGTACTTC
>TRBD1|TRBJ2-7|TRBV7-6|-
CASSFPGTGNDEQYF
TGTGCCAGCAGCTTCCCCGGGACAGGGAATGACGAGCAGTACTTC
>-|TRBJ2-7|TRBV10-3|many
CAISGQGRGVSYEQYF
TGTGCCATCAGTGGTCAGGGAAGGGGCGTGTCCTACGAGCAGTACTTC
>-|TRBJ1-6|TRBV25-1|-
CASSQLPGAGGSPLHF
TGTGCCAGCAGCCAACTACCGGGAGCCGGGGGTTCACCCCTCCACTTT
>TRBD2|TRBJ2-7|TRBV7-8|few
CASSWGLAGAYEQYF
TGTGCCAGCAGCTGGGGGTTAGCGGGAGCTTACGAGCAGTACTTC
>-|TRBJ1-2|TRBV20-1|many
CSAGPVREGYTF
TGCAGTGCGGGGCCAGTAAGGGAAGGCTACACCTTC
>TRBD2|TRBJ2-3|TRBV7-9|once
CASSQAGGRVDTQYF
TGCGCCAGCAGCCAAGCCGGCGGGAGGGTAGATACGCAGTATTTT
>-|TRBJ1-5|TRBV5-1|-
CASSLLPDQPQHF
TGCGCCAGCAGCTTGCTACCCGATCAGCCCCAGCATTTT